The T cell receptor (beta chain) described here comes from a study of a mutant IDH1 vaccine in newly diagnosed glioma. Study information: Vaccines were begun 4-6 weeks after radiotherapy alone, or with temozolomide cycles. There were approximately 62% males and around 38% females among treated patients, whose mean age was about 40 years. General study points: In roughly 93% of patients, immune responses induced by the vaccine occurred.

Profiled with immunoSEQ multiplex PCR; TCRdb holds only in-frame clones, not every one. The data hold about 65,000 clones, with 80% to 90% observed a single time. With regard to this clone: Antigen specificity is unknown.

The germline V gene encodes CDR1 SGHAT and CDR2 FQNNGV. The V and J ends lost 5 bases and 8 bases respectively, with 15 bases between them. The CDR3 sequence is 14 residues long. Time point noted: week 23, last vaccination. The study gave 300 ug of mutant IDH1 20-mer peptide per vaccine dose, with topical imiquimod. Sequencing was performed on PBMCs, taken from a glioma patient whose treatment included an IDH1 peptide vaccine. The chain is built from TRBV11-2 and TRBJ1-4; D remains unclear. This sequence originates from a man aged 25 to 40 with glioma. Written as DNA, the CDR3 is TGTGCCAGCAGCCGCTCGAGATCCTGGGAAAAACTGTTTTTT. This gives the protein CASSRSRSWEKLFF.